This TCR beta chain is drawn from a study of T cell repertoires in cytomegalovirus infection. Across the study: Both CMV infection and a matching HLA type were indicated by public TCR beta signatures. Findings and limits, study-wide: The cumulative frequency of public TCR beta families distinguished individuals who carried CMV together with the relevant HLA. The ex vivo response was dominated by HLA-C-restricted CMV-specific TCR beta clonotypes.

Each CDR3 protein gets one entry after TCRdb re-called the reads with MiXCR. The sample consists of around 710,000 distinct CDR3 sequences, roughly 29% of them appearing once. As regards this clonotype: Antigen unknown.

In germline, CDR1 is LNHDA, CDR2 SQIVND (reference sequence). V lost 4 bases and J lost 5, with 17 bases in between. The CDR3 is 15 residues long. This TCR came from a human donor in good health (CMV status not recorded). Some clones in this sample may be carry-over from other donors' samples. Sequenced here: cultured CD8+ T cells from PBMCs, sampled from culture after CMV antigen stimulation. The V and J genes are TRBV19 and TRBJ1-1; weak D call: TRBD1 (6 bases). CDR3 residues: CASSTPGTFYTEAFF. The CDR3 DNA is TGTGCCAGTAGTACACCCGGGACATTTTATACTGAAGCTTTCTTT.